The T cell receptor beta chain under discussion was sequenced for a study of identical twins. TCRdb independently ran MiXCR on the 5' RACE reads; one entry per CDR3 protein. The repertoire holds approximately 190,000 distinct CDR3 sequences, around 15% seen once, with around two fifths in the top ten. V was trimmed by 7 bases and J by 3 bases, leaving 14 bases between them. The CDR3 is 14 residues long. CDR1 SGHRS and CDR2 YFSETQ come from the germline V gene. The same data also contributed to another study, on T cells expressing NK-cell markers. This second study says: Among eight sequenced donors, seven carried HCMV seropositivity while one was seronegative.

This receptor was identified in a young woman in good health. This chain connects TRBV5-1 to TRBJ2-1; tentatively, D is TRBD1 (7 bases). Input material: CD8+ T cells sorted from blood. In DNA form, the CDR3 reads TGCGCCAGCGGACGACAGGGAGGCTACAATGAGCAGTTCTTC. Its protein is CASGRQGGYNEQFF. The full variable domain, its missing parts supplied by reference TRBV5-1 and TRBJ2-1, is KAGVTQTPRYLIKTRGQQVTLSCSPISGHRSVSWYQQTPGQGLQFLFEYFSETQRNKGNFPGRFSGRQFSNSRSEMNVSTLELGDSALYLCASGRQGGYNEQFFGPGTRLTVL.